A selection of T cell receptor beta chains follows, all from one sample in a study of control samples from healthy donors and cancer patients. Assay: immunoSEQ multiplex PCR; the TCRdb copy retains only in-frame clones and omits some. Of 150,000 to 200,000 clones listed, about 91% are singletons. The sequenced sample was blood. These receptors were collected from a woman between 40 and 55 years old in good health. The conserved cysteine and the conserved F or W are not part of the CDR3 here. Fields, in order: D gene, CDR3 length, V gene, CDR3 protein. D genes are given only for firm matches.

D: .; length: 12; V: TRBV11-3; CDR3: ASSPGTGPDTQY
D: .; length: 11; V: TRBV5-1; CDR3: ASKPDGPYEQY
D: TRBD2; length: 16; V: TRBV19; CDR3: ASSIRIAGGLFSYEQY
D: TRBD2; length: 12; V: TRBV7-9; CDR3: ASRSGEYTGELF
D: .; length: 9; V: TRBV12-3/TRBV12-4; CDR3: ASKVTGELF
D: TRBD1; length: 14; V: TRBV18; CDR3: ASSPPGTGGHTEAF
D: TRBD1; length: 13; V: TRBV11-2; CDR3: ASSNVDRGGNTIY
D: .; length: 10; V: TRBV5-4; CDR3: ASSLEGKKLF
D: .; length: 11; V: TRBV5-1; CDR3: ASSLVSAGELF
D: .; length: 14; V: TRBV9; CDR3: ASSVLMRDFCPEQY
D: .; length: 11; V: TRBV5-1; CDR3: ASSFGRNTEAF
D: .; length: 13; V: TRBV4-1; CDR3: ASSQDRGGNTEAF